This T cell receptor beta chain emerged from a study of CD4 T cells in relation to SARS-CoV-2 and coronaviruses. The assay was immunoSEQ multiplex PCR, and TCRdb's table has in-frame clones only and misses some. This table has about 38,000 clones, 85% to 90% appearing once. The clonotype was recovered from an adult with COVID-19. Material for sequencing was memory CD4+ T cells from PBMCs.

This chain's CDR3 is CASRRRVDYNSPLHF. In DNA, the CDR3 is TGTGCCAGCAGACGACGGGTAGACTATAATTCACCCCTCCACTTT. The J gene is TRBJ1-6, the V gene TRBV6-5; D not resolved. The CDR3 has 15 amino acids. Trimming took 6 bases from V and 3 from J, leaving 12 bases between them. Germline CDR1 is MNHEY and CDR2 is SVGAGI.